The rows below give T cell receptor beta chains drawn from one sample of a study of cytomegalovirus exposure and HLA in healthy donors. Assay used: immunoSEQ multiplex PCR; TCRdb lists only in-frame clones, some missing. The specimen's table records more than 50,000 clones. Sequencing was performed on PBMCs. All receptors come from a middle-aged woman in good health and CMV-seronegative. Each CDR3 is given with its conserved first and last residue.

v_gene,j_gene,CDR3aa
TRBV6-4,TRBJ2-7,CASSPFYEQYF
TRBV6-5,TRBJ2-1,CASSFSAGGSYNEQFF
TRBV25-1,TRBJ2-3,CASSESRTSGRDTQYF
TRBV28,TRBJ1-1,CASIPTGNAEAFF
TRBV19,TRBJ1-1,CASSIPGDTEAFF
TRBV18,TRBJ2-1,CASSQSGQNHNEQFF
TRBV6-5,TRBJ1-5,CASSYSTGGDQHQHF
TRBV10-3,TRBJ1-2,CAISANREDGYTF
TRBV6-1,TRBJ1-1,CASRRGARNTEAFF
TRBV4-2,TRBJ2-7,CASSLAPGLAGDVKYEQYF
TRBV27,TRBJ1-4,CASSPKLGTFTNEKLFF
TRBV4-3,TRBJ2-1,CASSPGRTVGTYNEQFF
TRBV10-3,TRBJ1-1,CAISESSGNRPEAFF
TRBV18,TRBJ2-7,CASSPFHATSSYEQYF
TRBV11-1,TRBJ2-3,CASSFRTSEDTQYF
TRBV6-1,TRBJ2-7,CASSEVGAGRGRNEQYF
TRBV7-8,TRBJ1-5,CASSRDRADQPQHF
TRBV28,TRBJ2-5,CASSRGQGETQYF
TRBV18,TRBJ1-2,CASSPNRGIDYGYTF
TRBV4-1,TRBJ2-3,CASSIPGQGTDTQYF
TRBV2,TRBJ2-1,CASSEQGDEQFF
TRBV6-5,TRBJ1-1,CASSYGHNTEAFF
TRBV18,TRBJ2-7,CASSPLAGGEQYF
TRBV2,TRBJ2-3,CASSRNGLAGVFGDTQYF
TRBV18,TRBJ2-5,CASSTPGENQYF
TRBV7-3,TRBJ2-2,CASSATGRTGELFF
TRBV6-5,TRBJ2-3,CASRFMTARADTQYF
TRBV4-3,TRBJ2-1,CASSQETSGRLLSSYNEQFF
TRBV5-1,TRBJ2-4,CASSYTDEGNIQYF
TRBV10-3,TRBJ1-2,CAISDRGGAYGYTF
TRBV7-6,TRBJ2-7,CASSKAGPYEQYF
TRBV7-8,TRBJ1-1,CASSLFGQGNTEAFF
TRBV5-6,TRBJ2-2,CASSLATGPGGFTGELFF
TRBV5-3,TRBJ1-2,CARSLGQASPATGGYTF
TRBV28,TRBJ2-4,CASSPGQGPKNIQYF
TRBV6-5,TRBJ1-1,CASSSRAGVNTEAFF
TRBV15,TRBJ1-3,CATRQGAFGNTIYF
TRBV5-6,TRBJ1-6,CASSKEQGPGSPLHF
TRBV28,TRBJ2-7,CASSLVPRAYEQYF
TRBV4-3,TRBJ2-3,CASSQELAGASTDAQYF
TRBV4-2,TRBJ1-6,CASSPTPGGNSPLHF
TRBV18,TRBJ2-1,CASSYVGDNEQFF
TRBV15,TRBJ2-7,CATSRDRSSYEQYF
TRBV7-9,TRBJ1-4,CASSLEQGGEKLFF
TRBV19,TRBJ2-7,CASSISLAGTYEQYF